Included here is one T cell receptor beta chain sequence, with context. Its target is unknown. This sample was taken from a study of CD8 T cells in ankylosing spondylitis. With 1 base removed from V and 8 bases from J, the gap between germline ends came to 9 bases. Germline V gene data show CDR1 as SEHNR and CDR2 as FQNEAQ (reference sequence). CDR3 length: 13 amino acids. Points from the study as a whole: Significant enrichment of disease-linked clones was reportedly seen in matched ankylosing spondylitis synovial fluid. Made up of roughly 8 highly homologous variants, a TCR beta motif appeared characteristic of ankylosing spondylitis blood.

From the 5' RACE reads, TCRdb called clonotypes with MiXCR, one entry per CDR3 protein. This sample has fewer than 250,000 distinct CDR3 sequences, with about a sixth found just once. The chain is built from TRBV7-9 and TRBJ2-1; D gene ambiguous. The sequenced material came from blood, either unsorted or a sorted T cell fraction (not recorded which). This TCR was sampled from a male donor with ankylosing spondylitis. The CDR3 DNA reads TGTGCCAGCAGCTTAGTCCTTGGCGATGAGCAGTTCTTC. It yields the protein CASSLVLGDEQFF.